The TCR beta chain under discussion was sequenced for a study of liver allograft versus peripheral blood T cells (dated by TCRdb to the early 2020s). Background for the entire study: T cell receptor repertoires present within transplanted livers were compared with repertoires in the peripheral blood of liver transplant recipients. Overall study results and their limits: T cell receptor repertoires inside liver allografts were reported to differ from those detected in peripheral blood.

Sequencing was performed on an Illumina MiSeq. Through fastp at Q25 and MiXCR, TCRdb rebuilt clones from the public reads, retaining in-frame beta chains. Entries that share a CDR3 protein sequence are merged under the most common genes and DNA. The sample table lists around 3,500 distinct CDR3 sequences, about a sixth of them with a count of one. The ten most abundant clones make up around 20% of the sample. This clonotype was seen more than once but under ten times. Its target antigen remains unknown. No much larger clonotype is one base removed from it; base qualities were not supplied. Trimmed from V: 4 bases; trimmed from J: 4 bases; junction bases lacking a gene match: 7. The cysteine opens and the phenylalanine closes a CDR3 of 15 amino acids. This entry keeps only the CDR3 DNA: 45 bases, framed from base 1. The CDR1 and CDR2 encoded by the germline V gene (reference sequence) are SGHNT and YYREEE.

This TCR was recovered from a human patient who had a liver transplant. Following a transplant, some T cells may be graft donor cells, not patient cells. The chain uses TRBV5-4 and TRBJ2-7; 11 middle bases align to TRBD2. The nucleotides are TGTGCCAGCAGCCGATCCGGGACTAGCGGTTACGAGCAGTACTTC. This translates into CASSRSGTSGYEQYF.